A single sample gave rise to the 21 T cell receptor beta chains below, sequenced in a study of blood T cell repertoires in COVID-19. Sequencing was performed with immunoSEQ multiplex PCR; in TCRdb, only in-frame clones are kept and a portion is missing. The top ten clones hold 5% to 7% of a sample with roughly 49,000 clones, around 86% of them seen once. The sample was peripheral blood. These receptor sequences come from a man aged 50 or older with active COVID-19.

The V and J genes are TRBV9 and TRBJ1-1; TRBD1 might be the D (6 bases). The germline V gene has CDR1 SGDLS and CDR2 YYNGEE. Trimming pared 4 bases from V and 4 bases from J, leaving 11 bases between. The CDR3 has 13 amino acids. The CDR3 region has the DNA TGTGCCAGCAGCCCAGGGGAGAGCACTGAAGCTTTCTTT. This translates into CASSPGESTEAFF.

This clone was observed once. V and J are TRBV10-3 and TRBJ1-2, with 7 bases matching TRBD1. The ends lost 4 bases at V and 5 bases at J; junction bases unmatched: 7. CDR3 size: 14 residues. Germline loops: CDR1 ENHRY, CDR2 SYGVKD. Here the CDR3 reads CAISADREAYGYTF. The CDR3 region has the DNA TGTGCCATCAGTGCCGACAGGGAGGCATATGGCTACACCTTC.

The chain recombines TRBV4-1 with TRBJ1-5; unclear D gene. V lost 1 base, J lost 7 bases, and 17 bases lay in between. There are 16 residues in the CDR3. The V gene's germline CDR1 is MGHRA and CDR2 YSYEKL. DNA for the CDR3: TGCGCCAGCAGCCAAGTGGGAGGGATGTGGTCCCAGCCCCAGCATTTT. Translated, it gives CASSQVGGMWSQPQHF.

The CDR3 nucleotides are TGTGCCAGCAGCCGCCGGGGACAGGGTCGAACTGAAGCTTTCTTT. This codes for CASSRRGQGRTEAFF. The chain has TRBV7-2 and TRBJ1-1; TRBD1 matches at 9 bases. The trim removed 5 bases at V and 5 bases at J, leaving 9 bases unmatched. CDR1 and CDR2 from the germline V gene are SGHTA and FQGNSA. The CDR3 is 15 residues long.

The V call is TRBV6-5, the J call TRBJ2-2; 8 nucleotides match TRBD1. Looked up from germline, CDR1 is MNHEY and CDR2 is SVGAGI. Unmatched junction bases numbered 6, after V lost 6 bases and J lost 6 bases. The CDR3 has 14 amino acids. The CDR3 DNA reads TGTGCCAGCAGCCCGACAGGGGTTGCCGGGGAGCTGTTTTTT. It specifies CASSPTGVAGELFF.

The V call is TRBV19, the J call TRBJ2-1; 7 bases are shared with TRBD2. Germline trimming cut 3 bases from V and 3 bases from J; bases unmatched to any gene: 8. Looked up from germline, CDR1 is LNHDA and CDR2 is SQIVND (reference sequence). The CDR3 extends over 16 amino acids. CDR3 sequence reads: CASSIGGTRLYNEQFF. CDR3 bases: TGTGCCAGTAGTATCGGGGGGACTCGACTCTACAATGAGCAGTTCTTC.

The V call is TRBV6-6, the J call TRBJ2-1; the match to TRBD2 covers 7 bases. V trimming: 0 bases; J trimming: 4 bases; junction bases outside the gene matches: 3. This CDR3 region has 15 residues. CDR1 and CDR2 (germline): MNHNY, SVGAGI (reference sequence). The CDR3 reads CASSYSMGLYNEQFF. In nucleotides, the CDR3 is TGTGCCAGCAGTTACTCGATGGGACTATACAATGAGCAGTTCTTC.

The chain is built from TRBV5-1 and TRBJ2-4; D might be TRBD1 (6 bases). Germline CDR1 is SGHRS and CDR2 is YFSETQ. The CDR3 sequence is 15 residues long. V lost 0 bases, J lost 6 bases, and 13 bases lay in between. The CDR3 loop reads CASSLADSPGNIQYF. DNA for the CDR3: TGCGCCAGCAGCTTGGCGGACAGTCCGGGAAACATTCAGTACTTC. Full variable domain (outside the CDR3, taken from reference TRBV5-1 and TRBJ2-4): KAGVTQTPRYLIKTRGQQVTLSCSPISGHRSVSWYQQTPGQGLQFLFEYFSETQRNKGNFPGRFSGRQFSNSRSEMNVSTLELGDSALYLCASSLADSPGNIQYFGAGTRLSVL.

The gene calls are TRBV6-5 and TRBJ2-7, with TRBD2 matching 7 bases. The germline V gene has CDR1 MNHEY and CDR2 SVGAGI. V gave up 6 bases and J gave up 2 bases; unmatched junction bases: 10. The CDR3 is 15 residues long. The DNA for the CDR3 is TGTGCCAGCAGACTCCACGAGCGGGGCGCCTACGAGCAGTACTTC. Translating it yields CASRLHERGAYEQYF.

This chain links TRBV7-2 with TRBJ2-5; D unresolved. The CDR3 is 17 residues long. Germline V gives CDR1 SGHTA, CDR2 FQGNSA. V gave up 1 base and J gave up 1 base, with 16 bases separating them. The CDR3 nucleotides are TGTGCCAGCAGCTTAGTCCCAGGCTGGCTGGGCCAAGAGACCCAGTACTTC. It translates to CASSLVPGWLGQETQYF.

The J gene is TRBJ1-3, the V gene TRBV2; D gene uncertain. The CDR3 has 12 residues. Trimming shortened V by 5 bases and J by 4 bases, and 6 bases separated the two germline ends. Germline lookup yields CDR1 SNHLY and CDR2 FYNNEI. CDR3 nucleotides: TGTGCCAGCAGTATACAGGGAAACACCATATATTTT. It specifies CASSIQGNTIYF. Variable domain in full (rest from reference TRBV2 and TRBJ1-3): EPEVTQTPSHQVTQMGQEVILRCVPISNHLYFYWYRQILGQKVEFLVSFYNNEISEKSEIFDDQFSVERPDGSNFTLKIRSTKLEDSAMYFCASSIQGNTIYFGEGSWLTVV.

J is TRBJ2-6 and V is TRBV4-1; TRBD2 is a possible D gene (6 bases). CDR1 is MGHRA and CDR2 is YSYEKL in the germline V gene. The CDR3 extends over 15 amino acids. V shed 7 bases and J shed 3 bases, with 13 bases lying between them. CDR3 protein: CASTGTGVGANVLTF. In DNA, the CDR3 is TGCGCCAGCACCGGGACGGGGGTTGGGGCCAACGTCCTGACTTTC.

This clone was picked up a small number of times. The CDR3 DNA follows: TGTGCCAGCAGCCCCCGACAGGGGGAAAATGAAGCTTTCTTT. Amino acid sequence: CASSPRQGENEAFF. The V call is TRBV7-2, the J call TRBJ1-1, with 9 bases matching TRBD1. The germline V gene has CDR1 SGHTA and CDR2 FQGNSA. The CDR3 loop spans 14 amino acids. The J segment lost 7 bases and the V segment lost 5 bases, leaving 8 bases of the junction unmatched.

This clone was found once. The chain employs TRBV7-2 and TRBJ2-1; TRBD2 agrees at 7 bases. Per germline, CDR1 SGHTA and CDR2 FQGNSA. Unmatched junction bases numbered 6, after V lost 5 bases and J lost 8 bases. There are 13 residues in the CDR3. The CDR3 DNA follows: TGTGCCAGCAGCGCCAACCGGGGGGATGAGCAGTTCTTC. Amino acids: CASSANRGDEQFF.

This rearrangement joins TRBV7-9 to TRBJ2-5; no clear D. The length of the CDR3 is 16 residues. CDR1 is SEHNR, CDR2 FQNEAQ, per germline (reference sequence). Trimming left V 5 bases short and J 1 base short, with 17 bases between. For the CDR3, the DNA is TGTGCCAGCAGCCCTGCGTTTGGTGAACTCCAAGAGACCCAGTACTTC. Residues: CASSPAFGELQETQYF.

The chain uses TRBV6-1 and TRBJ2-2, with TRBD2 matching over 15 bases. Germline loops: CDR1 MNHNS, CDR2 SASEGT. V shed 2 bases and J 7 bases; nucleotides not matched to a gene: 8. The CDR3 contains 18 residues. CDR3 nucleotide sequence: TGTGCCAGCAGTGAAAGGGGACTAGCGGGGGGCCACGGCGGGGAGCTGTTTTTT. Translating it yields CASSERGLAGGHGGELFF.

The rearrangement joins TRBV27 to TRBJ2-5; D not resolved. Germline-derived CDR1 and CDR2 are MNHEY and SMNVEV (reference sequence). Deletions cut 3 bases from V and 7 bases from J, with 12 bases between. The CDR3 has 13 amino acids. The CDR3 bases are TGTGCCAGCAGTTTGGCATCGCTTGGGACCCAGTACTTC. Amino acids: CASSLASLGTQYF.

The rearrangement uses TRBV6-6 and TRBJ2-1; TRBD1 is a possible D gene (5 bases). Germline CDR1 and CDR2: MNHNY and SVGAGI (reference sequence). Trimming left V 6 bases short and J 7 bases short, with 10 bases between. This CDR3 comprises 12 residues. The CDR3 DNA is TGTGCCAGCAGCCAGGGTAGGAATGAGCAGTTCTTC. Its protein product is CASSQGRNEQFF.

CDR3 in amino acids: CASREDRAYTDTQYF. CDR3 in DNA: TGTGCCAGCAGGGAGGACAGGGCGTACACAGATACGCAGTATTTT. The rearrangement joins TRBV2 to TRBJ2-3, with TRBD1 identical over 8 bases. Germline V gene sequence: CDR1 SNHLY, CDR2 FYNNEI. This CDR3 comprises 15 residues. The V segment lost 6 bases and the J segment 2 bases; nucleotides outside the gene matches: 7.

V and J are TRBV19 and TRBJ1-4; the D gene is possibly TRBD1 (6 bases). This CDR3 is 16 amino acids long. V shed 5 bases and J shed 2 bases, with 15 bases lying between them. Looked up from germline, CDR1 is LNHDA and CDR2 is SQIVND (reference sequence). DNA for the CDR3: TGTGCCAGTAGTTTCCTCAGGGGAGCGACTAATGAAAAACTGTTTTTT. Translating it yields CASSFLRGATNEKLFF.

This chain uses TRBV5-6 with TRBJ2-5; 8 nucleotides match TRBD1. The V gene end was trimmed by 3 bases and the J gene end by 2 bases; junction bases not matched to a gene: 6. CDR3 length: 15 residues. CDR1 is SGHDT and CDR2 is YYEEEE in the germline V gene. The CDR3 sequence: CASSSPRDRQETQYF. CDR3 nucleotides: TGTGCCAGCAGCTCGCCCCGGGACAGGCAAGAGACCCAGTACTTC.